The 29 T cell receptor beta chains reported below all come from one sample, sequenced in a study of a mutant IDH1 vaccine in newly diagnosed glioma. These receptors are not linked to any known antigen. Profiling relied on immunoSEQ multiplex PCR, and the TCRdb table lists in-frame clones only, not all of them. The data show tens of thousands of clones, about 85% seen once. The time point: week 5, during vaccination. The study gave 300 ug of mutant IDH1 20-mer peptide per vaccine dose, with topical imiquimod. The input for sequencing was peripheral blood mononuclear cells (PBMCs), taken from a glioma patient whose treatment included an IDH1 peptide vaccine. Receptors were obtained from a woman aged 40 to 49 with glioma. Some clones in this sample may be carry-over from other donors' samples.

The rearrangement uses TRBV10-3 and TRBJ2-2; D ambiguous. The ends were cut back, 1 base at V and 6 bases at J, with 3 bases in the middle. There are 12 residues in the CDR3. Germline assignment: CDR1 ENHRY and CDR2 SYGVKD. The CDR3: CAISEWPGELFF. CDR3 nucleotide sequence: TGTGCCATCAGTGAGTGGCCCGGGGAGCTGTTTTTT.

This clone appeared once. This rearrangement joins TRBV5-1 to TRBJ1-3, with 7 bases matching TRBD1. Germline lookup yields CDR1 SGHRS and CDR2 YFSETQ. This CDR3 comprises 15 residues. With V trimmed by 0 bases and J by 1 base, 1 base remained unmatched. CDR3 in DNA: TGCGCCAGCAGCTTGGGGGACAGATCTGGAAACACCATATATTTT. Residues: CASSLGDRSGNTIYF.

This chain connects TRBV27 to TRBJ2-1; D perhaps matches TRBD1 (5 bases). This CDR3 spans 13 amino acids. The germline V gene has CDR1 MNHEY and CDR2 SMNVEV (reference sequence). Trimming removed 8 bases at V and 7 bases at J, with 15 bases between. The CDR3 coding sequence is TGTGCCAGCGGGGCAGGGTTTGTGAATGAGCAGTTCTTC. Amino acids: CASGAGFVNEQFF.

This rearrangement joins TRBV5-1 to TRBJ2-2; D may be TRBD2 (5 bases). V was trimmed by 6 bases and J by 2 bases, leaving 14 bases between them. The germline gives CDR1 SGHRS, CDR2 YFSETQ. The CDR3 is 15 amino acids. CDR3 amino acids: CASKTAGSNTGELFF. CDR3 bases: TGCGCCAGCAAGACGGCGGGCTCTAACACCGGGGAGCTGTTTTTT.

The V gene is TRBV5-1, the J gene TRBJ2-1, with TRBD1 matching over 11 bases. The CDR3 has 15 amino acids. V shed 6 bases, J shed 8 bases, and the junction held 10 bases outside the gene matches. Germline-derived CDR1 and CDR2 are SGHRS and YFSETQ. This CDR3 is CASTLLGQGDHEQFF. CDR3 nucleotide sequence: TGCGCCAGCACCCTATTGGGACAGGGGGATCATGAGCAGTTCTTC.

The V call is TRBV19, the J call TRBJ1-1; possible D gene TRBD1, 5 bases. The germline gives CDR1 LNHDA, CDR2 SQIVND (reference sequence). The CDR3 totals 16 residues. The ends were cut back, 4 bases at V and 2 bases at J, with 17 bases in the middle. Written as DNA, the CDR3 is TGTGCCAGTAGTAACCAACCGGGACGGCGAAACACTGAAGCTTTCTTT. Protein sequence: CASSNQPGRRNTEAFF.

To note about this clone: One end of the junction does not line up with germline, which may come from a read error. The chain employs TRBV2 and TRBJ2-3, with 10 positions matching TRBD2. The CDR3 consists of 12 residues. CDR1 and CDR2 (germline): SNHLY, FYNNEI. The CDR3 DNA reads as TGTGCCAGCAGTGAATGGACTAGCGGAGATAAATTT. It is translated as CASSEWTSGDKF.

The V call is TRBV5-1, the J call TRBJ2-5; D may be TRBD2 (6 bases). In germline, CDR1 is SGHRS, CDR2 YFSETQ. This CDR3 is 14 amino acids long. Trimming stripped 0 bases from V and 5 bases from J, with 11 bases between. The CDR3 loop is CASSLATGGETQYF. The CDR3 DNA is TGCGCCAGCAGCTTGGCCACTGGGGGGGAGACCCAGTACTTC.

The chain carries TRBV4-1 and TRBJ2-5; no clear D. The ends were cut back, 5 bases at V and 5 bases at J, with 15 bases in the middle. The length of the CDR3 is 14 residues. Germline V gene data show CDR1 as MGHRA and CDR2 as YSYEKL. The CDR3 reads CASSVTGNRETQYF. The CDR3 DNA sequence: TGCGCCAGCAGCGTGACTGGGAATAGGGAGACCCAGTACTTC.

The chain has TRBV9 and TRBJ2-1; the D is unclear. The CDR3 extends over 12 amino acids. Trimming removed 1 base at V and 8 bases at J, with 7 bases between. Germline V gene sequence: CDR1 SGDLS, CDR2 YYNGEE. The CDR3 bases are TGTGCCAGCAGCGTATTTCCCGATGAGCAGTTCTTC. It yields the protein CASSVFPDEQFF.

This sequence joins TRBV19 and TRBJ1-3; no definite D call. V was clipped by 8 bases and J by 4 bases, with 3 bases between them. The CDR3 extends over 10 amino acids. Germline V CDR1 and CDR2: LNHDA, SQIVND (reference sequence). CDR3 nucleotide sequence: TGTGCCAGTGGGGGAAACACCATATATTTT. This codes for CASGGNTIYF. Drawing the rest from reference TRBV19 and TRBJ1-3, the complete variable domain is DGGITQSPKYLFRKEGQNVTLSCEQNLNHDAMYWYRQDPGQGLRLIYYSQIVNDFQKGDIAEGYSVSREKKESFPLTVTSAQKNPTAFYLCASGGNTIYFGEGSWLTVV.

The chain links TRBV28 to TRBJ2-3, with 8 bases that match TRBD2. Trimming took 2 bases from V and 8 from J; bases not matched to a gene: 9. Germline assignment: CDR1 MDHEN and CDR2 SYDVKM. The CDR3 totals 15 residues. The CDR3 DNA follows: TGTGCCAGCAGTTTAGGGCATAGCGGGGTTGGTACGCAGTATTTT. Translated, it gives CASSLGHSGVGTQYF.

There are a few counts of this clone. The genes are TRBV27 and TRBJ1-2, with D possibly matching TRBD1 (5 bases). Trimming left V 4 bases short and J 8 bases short, with 17 bases between. Germline-derived CDR1 and CDR2 are MNHEY and SMNVEV (reference sequence). The CDR3 length is 14 residues. The CDR3 nucleotides read TGTGCCAGCAGTTCCTCGGCGGGGCGCAGGGGCTACACCTTC. The encoded protein is CASSSSAGRRGYTF.

This sequence joins TRBV28 and TRBJ2-7, with TRBD2 matching 7 bases. CDR3 length: 16 amino acids. Germline CDR1 MDHEN, CDR2 SYDVKM. The junction had 16 bases not matched to a gene; V was cut back by 6 bases and J by 5 bases. The CDR3 bases are TGTGCCAGCAGCCCACCCGGCGGCGGGAGTTTGGACGAGCAGTACTTC. This encodes CASSPPGGGSLDEQYF.

This clone came up a few times. The CDR3 nucleotides read TGTGCCAGCAGTTTACCTGGAAACACCATATATTTT. Its protein is CASSLPGNTIYF. The chain has TRBV27 and TRBJ1-3; D is undetermined. CDR1 is MNHEY and CDR2 is SMNVEV in the germline V gene (reference sequence). The V and J ends lost 2 bases and 2 bases respectively, with 1 base between them. CDR3 length equals 12 residues.

J is TRBJ2-2 and V is TRBV11-2, with D tentatively TRBD1 or TRBD2 (5 bases each). The length of the CDR3 is 16 residues. V was trimmed by 3 bases and J by 4 bases, leaving 15 bases between them. Germline loops: CDR1 SGHAT, CDR2 FQNNGV. CDR3 nucleotides: TGTGCCAGCAGCTTCTTCAAGGGACGTATCACCGGGGAGCTGTTTTTT. Its translation is CASSFFKGRITGELFF.

The CDR3 loop reads CSVRSESQPQHF. CDR3 nucleotides: TGCAGCGTAAGATCCGAGTCTCAGCCCCAGCATTTT. The V call is TRBV29-1, the J call TRBJ1-5; no reliable D call. The CDR3 length is 12 residues. The germline gives CDR1 SQVTM, CDR2 ANQGSEA. The V end lost 6 bases, the J end lost 6 bases, and 12 bases lay between the germline ends.

This clone has just one count. The chain joins TRBV27 to TRBJ1-5; D unclear. V was cut by 4 bases and J by 7 bases, with 14 bases left in between. Looked up from germline, CDR1 is MNHEY and CDR2 is SMNVEV (reference sequence). CDR3 size: 14 residues. The CDR3: CASSSSDGGQPQHF. DNA for the CDR3: TGTGCCAGCAGTTCCTCGGACGGCGGGCAGCCCCAGCATTTT.

The chain employs TRBV4-1 and TRBJ2-7; D perhaps matches TRBD2 (5 bases). Trimming stripped 4 bases from V and 0 bases from J, with 10 bases between. Germline V gene data show CDR1 as MGHRA and CDR2 as YSYEKL. The CDR3 is made up of 14 amino acids. The CDR3 region has the DNA TGCGCCAGCAGCCTTGGACTTCCCTCCTACGAGCAGTACTTC. Translation: CASSLGLPSYEQYF.

The V gene is TRBV11-2, the J gene TRBJ2-1; TRBD2 matches at 8 bases. This CDR3 has 15 amino acids. Trimming removed 2 bases from V and 10 bases from J; junction bases left unmatched: 10. In germline, CDR1 is SGHAT, CDR2 FQNNGV. The CDR3 DNA sequence: TGTGCCAGCAGCTTAAGTACTAGCGGAGCAGGGGAGCAGTTCTTC. This sequence encodes CASSLSTSGAGEQFF.

The rearrangement links TRBV29-1 to TRBJ1-4; D is perhaps TRBD1 (5 bases). Per the germline V gene, CDR1 is SQVTM and CDR2 is ANQGSEA. CDR3 length: 12 residues. V was shortened by 3 bases and J by 11 bases, with 13 bases between the two germline ends. CDR3 amino acids: CSVEEGPRKLFF. CDR3 sequence (DNA): TGCAGCGTTGAGGAGGGGCCGCGGAAACTGTTTTTT.

The rearrangement links TRBV2 to TRBJ1-2; TRBD1 is a possible D gene (5 bases). There are 10 residues in the CDR3. Germline CDR1 SNHLY, CDR2 FYNNEI. The V and J ends lost 11 bases and 5 bases respectively, with 9 bases between them. The CDR3 is CALRGYGYTF. The CDR3 DNA reads TGTGCCCTAAGGGGTTATGGCTACACCTTC.

The chain couples TRBV6-6 to TRBJ2-1; D is undetermined. This CDR3 has 13 amino acids. Trimming stripped 2 bases from V and 5 bases from J, with 7 bases between. Germline CDR1 MNHNY, CDR2 SVGAGI (reference sequence). The CDR3 bases are TGTGCCAGCAGTTACGAACCACACAATGAGCAGTTCTTC. Translation gives CASSYEPHNEQFF.

The CDR3 loop is CASSIVTADTQYF. CDR3 DNA: TGTGCCAGTAGTATAGTTACGGCAGATACGCAGTATTTT. The V and J genes are TRBV19 and TRBJ2-3; D not certain. V was clipped by 1 base and J by 4 bases, with 6 bases between them. The CDR3 is made up of 13 amino acids. Germline-derived CDR1 and CDR2 are LNHDA and SQIVND (reference sequence). The full variable domain, in which reference TRBV19 and TRBJ2-3 provide the parts outside the CDR3, is DGGITQSPKYLFRKEGQNVTLSCEQNLNHDAMYWYRQDPGQGLRLIYYSQIVNDFQKGDIAEGYSVSREKKESFPLTVTSAQKNPTAFYLCASSIVTADTQYFGPGTRLTVL.

This sequence joins TRBV7-3 and TRBJ2-5, with 9 bases matching TRBD2. Trimming at V came to 2 bases and at J to 1 base, leaving 5 bases not matched to a gene. The CDR3 runs 16 residues. CDR1 is SGHTA, CDR2 FQGTGA, per germline. The CDR3 reads CASSLSFSGGQETQYF. The CDR3 nucleotides are TGTGCCAGCAGCTTATCGTTTAGCGGGGGCCAAGAGACCCAGTACTTC.

This clone has just one count. This chain joins TRBV28 and TRBJ1-2; 7 bases are a match to TRBD1. This CDR3 is built from 13 residues. J was trimmed by 7 bases and V by 2 bases; bases with no gene match: 4. CDR1 and CDR2 from the germline V gene are MDHEN and SYDVKM. CDR3 loop: CASSLRGQGGYTF. CDR3 in DNA: TGTGCCAGCAGTTTAAGGGGGCAAGGTGGCTACACCTTC.

CDR3 coding DNA: TGTGCCAGCAGTTTTCGGACAGGCGGCTACACCTTC. This codes for CASSFRTGGYTF. The rearrangement uses TRBV28 and TRBJ1-2; 7 positions match TRBD1. V shed 3 bases, J shed 8 bases, and the junction held 3 bases outside the gene matches. The CDR3 is made up of 12 amino acids. In germline, CDR1 is MDHEN, CDR2 SYDVKM.

The rearrangement uses TRBV27 and TRBJ2-3; 10 nucleotides agree with TRBD2. J lost 7 bases, V lost 4 bases, and 23 bases had no gene match. This CDR3 has 20 residues. Per germline, CDR1 MNHEY and CDR2 SMNVEV (reference sequence). CDR3 in DNA: TGTGCCAGCAGTTCTCCCAATAGCGAGGAGAAAGCGGGGGGGCCAAATACGCAGTATTTT. This translates into CASSSPNSEEKAGGPNTQYF.

The rearrangement links TRBV13 to TRBJ2-7; the D is unclear. Trimming took off 0 bases at V and 3 bases at J, with 9 bases between the two ends. This CDR3 is 14 amino acids long. Per the germline V gene, CDR1 is PRHDT and CDR2 is FYEKMQ (reference sequence). The CDR3 DNA reads TGTGCCAGCAGCTTAGGGGGCGTTTTCTACGAGCAGTACTTC. Protein: CASSLGGVFYEQYF.